The 8 T cell receptor beta chains reported below all come from one sample, sequenced in a study of identical twins. TCRdb called the 5' RACE reads again in MiXCR, with one record for every CDR3 protein. The sample consists of about 470,000 distinct CDR3 sequences, around 24% of them appearing once. This sample also appeared in a second study, on T cells expressing NK-cell markers.

The sequencing sample was made of CD4+ T cells sorted from blood. The receptor set was obtained from a woman under 30 in good health.

This clonotype was counted between two and nine times. This chain uses TRBV20-1 with TRBJ2-3; perhaps D is TRBD1 or TRBD2 (5 bases each). Germline CDR1 and CDR2: DFQATT and SNEGSKA (reference sequence). V lost 2 bases and J 14 bases, leaving 20 bases between the germline ends. The CDR3 extends over 13 amino acids. The CDR3 region has the DNA TGCAGTGCTAGACAGTTTCGGGACCTCCCTCCGTATTTT. Its protein product is CSARQFRDLPPYF.

This clonotype was seen more than once but under ten times. The rearrangement joins TRBV27 to TRBJ1-2, with D unclear. The CDR3 runs to 13 residues. V lost 5 bases and J lost 7, with 14 bases in between. Germline V gene lookup returns CDR1 MNHEY and CDR2 SMNVEV (reference sequence). As DNA, the CDR3 is TGTGCCAGCAGTCCTACACTTCTCTTTGGCTACACCTTC. Translating it yields CASSPTLLFGYTF.

This clonotype showed up just a few times. This chain uses TRBV12-5 with TRBJ2-7; the match to TRBD2 covers 8 bases. The CDR3 runs 15 residues. The J segment lost 4 bases and the V segment lost 2 bases, leaving 7 bases of the junction unmatched. Per the germline V gene, CDR1 is LGHNT and CDR2 is FRNRAP. In DNA form, the CDR3 reads TGTGCTAGTGGTTTGTGGTTAGCGGGAAGGTACGAGCAGTACTTC. It specifies CASGLWLAGRYEQYF. The full variable domain, completed using reference TRBV12-5 and TRBJ2-7, is DARVTQTPRHKVTEMGQEVTMRCQPILGHNTVFWYRQTMMQGLELLAYFRNRAPLDDSGMPKDRFSAEMPDATLATLKIQPSEPRDSAVYFCASGLWLAGRYEQYFGPGTRLTVT.

The sample holds many counts of this clonotype. This chain links TRBV12-3 or TRBV12-4 with TRBJ2-3; maybe TRBD1 (6 bases). This CDR3 has 15 residues. Deletions cut 0 bases from V and 1 base from J, with 8 bases between. The CDR3 bases are TGTGCCAGCAGTTTAGCGGGGGCCCGCACAGATACGCAGTATTTT. It translates to CASSLAGARTDTQYF.

This clonotype came up a few times. The chain is built from TRBV6-1 and TRBJ2-3; D unclear. Per the germline V gene, CDR1 is MNHNS and CDR2 is SASEGT. The V end was cut by 10 bases, the J end by 7 bases, with 21 bases between. The CDR3 has 14 residues. The CDR3: CANTPRSPAHTQYF. The DNA of the CDR3 is TGTGCCAATACCCCGAGGAGTCCAGCACATACGCAGTATTTT.

This rearrangement joins TRBV7-9 to TRBJ1-1; 10 bases map to TRBD1. Germline CDR1 SEHNR, CDR2 FQNEAQ (reference sequence). The CDR3 has 16 amino acids. V gave up 5 bases and J gave up 1 base; unmatched junction bases: 7. The chain's CDR3 is CASSTGQGEANTEAFF. The CDR3 DNA reads TGTGCCAGCAGCACAGGACAGGGGGAAGCGAACACTGAAGCTTTCTTT.

The rearrangement uses TRBV9 and TRBJ1-4, with TRBD1 matching 11 bases. Germline V lookup: CDR1 SGDLS, CDR2 YYNGEE. The CDR3 is made up of 15 amino acids. V shed 3 bases and J 7 bases; nucleotides not matched to a gene: 5. The CDR3 DNA sequence: TGTGCCAGCAGCGCAACCGGGACAGGGGGTGAAAAACTGTTTTTT. Protein sequence: CASSATGTGGEKLFF.

This clonotype appeared a few times. Here the CDR3 reads CASSYSGRGTTQYF. In nucleotides, the CDR3 is TGTGCCAGCAGTTATAGCGGGAGGGGTACTACGCAGTATTTT. This rearrangement joins TRBV6-5 to TRBJ2-3, with TRBD2 identical over 11 bases. V gave up 3 bases and J gave up 8 bases; unmatched junction bases: 4. The CDR3 has 14 residues. Per germline, CDR1 MNHEY and CDR2 SVGAGI.